These T cell receptor beta chains were read from a single sample in a study of T cell repertoires in cytomegalovirus infection. TCRdb fed the reads into MiXCR, producing one record per CDR3 protein. The sample shows some 940,000 distinct CDR3 sequences, 25% to 40% of them seen only once. These receptors are not linked to any known antigen. The sample consisted of cultured CD8+ T cells from PBMCs, taken from culture after CMV antigen stimulation. The receptors shown here come from a human donor in good health (CMV status not recorded). Some clones in this sample may be carry-over from other donors' samples. Each CDR3 is given without its conserved first and last residue. Fields, in order: V gene, J gene, CDR3 protein.

TRBV4-2	TRBJ1-1	ASSQEGGLTEAF
TRBV12-3/TRBV12-4	TRBJ1-2	ASSLDSFAGGSYGYT
TRBV19	TRBJ2-1	ASTGPGGAMYNEQF
TRBV7-6	TRBJ2-2	ASSLSNTEELF
TRBV11-3	TRBJ1-2	ANSPLIGQGVGYGYT
TRBV20-1	TRBJ1-5	SARVRGNSNQPQH
TRBV7-6	TRBJ2-6	ASSRGLGSGANVLT
TRBV7-9	TRBJ2-1	ASSLAVGTSYNEQF
TRBV11-3	TRBJ2-5	ASSLAGGGSQY
TRBV10-3	TRBJ1-1	AISELRQVPEAF
TRBV27	TRBJ2-3	ASSLRWGDYTQY
TRBV20-1	TRBJ1-2	SAQFNVHGYT
TRBV7-9	TRBJ2-2	ASSPKNYAGELF
TRBV12-3/TRBV12-4	TRBJ1-2	ASSLARAPNYGYT
TRBV7-9	TRBJ1-2	ASSRQGNYGYT
TRBV27	TRBJ1-6	ASSTTNRYSPLH
TRBV6-6	TRBJ1-5	ASSLRDNSNQPQH
TRBV7-9	TRBJ2-5	ASSLSTRMGAGEETQY
TRBV15	TRBJ2-2	ATSSTQLRGGELF
TRBV25-1	TRBJ2-5	ASSEFTSGIQETQY
TRBV3-1	TRBJ2-1	ASSQVAGGPGYNEQF
TRBV2	TRBJ1-1	ASGMQGQGITEAF
TRBV12-5	TRBJ1-2	ASGLGDYGYT
TRBV7-9	TRBJ2-1	ASSLLRGGDEQF
TRBV7-9	TRBJ2-7	ASSSSGDYEQY
TRBV28	TRBJ2-1	ASSHSPMPF
TRBV2	TRBJ2-4	ASSGLAGTSKNIQY
TRBV7-4	TRBJ2-7	ASRRMEVRGYEQY
TRBV7-9	TRBJ1-2	ASSSTQAYGYT
TRBV6-1	TRBJ2-6	ASRGTEHSGANVLT
TRBV10-2	TRBJ2-7	ASSDTSLYEQY
TRBV7-2	TRBJ1-1	ASRLSGGLTEAF
TRBV5-4	TRBJ2-1	ASSLALVGSGNEQF
TRBV4-2	TRBJ1-1	ASSQAVNTEAF
TRBV7-3	TRBJ2-3	ASSLTGGAPDTQY